This TCR beta chain was retrieved from a study of cytomegalovirus exposure and HLA in healthy donors. At the level of the study: Within the Caucasian-associated ancestry cluster were more than 75% of the roughly 400 genotyped donors. Findings and limits, study-wide: Other equally common chains were less clonally expanded than HLA-associated TCR beta chains, a later analysis showed. Reports state that TCR beta sequences accurately predicted most subjects' HLA-A and HLA-B alleles.

Primers included in the PCR were 60 Vbeta and 13 Jbeta primers. Per the study methods: A follow-up analysis tallied around 80 million unique TCR beta chains, 9 million to 11 million shared. Generated by immunoSEQ multiplex PCR, the TCRdb table keeps only in-frame clones and is missing some. V, J and clone size are those of that table, while D and trimming were read from the DNA. The data hold approximately 150,000 clones, with 84% observed a single time. On this clone: Its antigen is unidentified.

The germline V gene encodes CDR1 KGHSY and CDR2 FQNENV. The V end lost 2 bases, the J end lost 7 bases, and 24 bases lay between the germline ends. The CDR3 is 17 residues long. Source material: PBMCs. The chain combines TRBV16 with TRBJ2-7, with a possible D match to TRBD2 (5 bases). The sequence came from a boy younger than 10 in good health and CMV-seronegative. Here the CDR3 reads CASSQSPWPLPGWEQYF. The CDR3 DNA sequence: TGTGCCAGCAGCCAAAGCCCGTGGCCTCTGCCGGGGTGGGAGCAGTACTTC. Complete variable domain (other parts from reference TRBV16 and TRBJ2-7): GEEVAQTPKHLVRGEGQKAKLYCAPIKGHSYVFWYQQVLKNEFKFLISFQNENVFDETGMPKERFSAKCLPNSPCSLEIQATKLEDSAVYFCASSQSPWPLPGWEQYFGPGTRLTVT.